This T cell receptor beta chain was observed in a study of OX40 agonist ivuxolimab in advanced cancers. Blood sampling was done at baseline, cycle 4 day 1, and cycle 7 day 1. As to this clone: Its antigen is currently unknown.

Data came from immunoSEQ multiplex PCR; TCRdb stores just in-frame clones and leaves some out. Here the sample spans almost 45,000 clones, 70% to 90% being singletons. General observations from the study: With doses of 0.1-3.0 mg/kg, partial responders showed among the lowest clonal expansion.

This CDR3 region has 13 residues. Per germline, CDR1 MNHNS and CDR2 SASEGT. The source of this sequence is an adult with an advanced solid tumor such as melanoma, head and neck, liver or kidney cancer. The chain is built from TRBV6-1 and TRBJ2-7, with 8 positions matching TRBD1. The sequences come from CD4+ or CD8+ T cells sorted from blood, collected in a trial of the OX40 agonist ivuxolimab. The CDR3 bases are TGTGCGACAGGGGACCTTTTCTCCTACGAGCAGTACGTC. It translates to CATGDLFSYEQYV.